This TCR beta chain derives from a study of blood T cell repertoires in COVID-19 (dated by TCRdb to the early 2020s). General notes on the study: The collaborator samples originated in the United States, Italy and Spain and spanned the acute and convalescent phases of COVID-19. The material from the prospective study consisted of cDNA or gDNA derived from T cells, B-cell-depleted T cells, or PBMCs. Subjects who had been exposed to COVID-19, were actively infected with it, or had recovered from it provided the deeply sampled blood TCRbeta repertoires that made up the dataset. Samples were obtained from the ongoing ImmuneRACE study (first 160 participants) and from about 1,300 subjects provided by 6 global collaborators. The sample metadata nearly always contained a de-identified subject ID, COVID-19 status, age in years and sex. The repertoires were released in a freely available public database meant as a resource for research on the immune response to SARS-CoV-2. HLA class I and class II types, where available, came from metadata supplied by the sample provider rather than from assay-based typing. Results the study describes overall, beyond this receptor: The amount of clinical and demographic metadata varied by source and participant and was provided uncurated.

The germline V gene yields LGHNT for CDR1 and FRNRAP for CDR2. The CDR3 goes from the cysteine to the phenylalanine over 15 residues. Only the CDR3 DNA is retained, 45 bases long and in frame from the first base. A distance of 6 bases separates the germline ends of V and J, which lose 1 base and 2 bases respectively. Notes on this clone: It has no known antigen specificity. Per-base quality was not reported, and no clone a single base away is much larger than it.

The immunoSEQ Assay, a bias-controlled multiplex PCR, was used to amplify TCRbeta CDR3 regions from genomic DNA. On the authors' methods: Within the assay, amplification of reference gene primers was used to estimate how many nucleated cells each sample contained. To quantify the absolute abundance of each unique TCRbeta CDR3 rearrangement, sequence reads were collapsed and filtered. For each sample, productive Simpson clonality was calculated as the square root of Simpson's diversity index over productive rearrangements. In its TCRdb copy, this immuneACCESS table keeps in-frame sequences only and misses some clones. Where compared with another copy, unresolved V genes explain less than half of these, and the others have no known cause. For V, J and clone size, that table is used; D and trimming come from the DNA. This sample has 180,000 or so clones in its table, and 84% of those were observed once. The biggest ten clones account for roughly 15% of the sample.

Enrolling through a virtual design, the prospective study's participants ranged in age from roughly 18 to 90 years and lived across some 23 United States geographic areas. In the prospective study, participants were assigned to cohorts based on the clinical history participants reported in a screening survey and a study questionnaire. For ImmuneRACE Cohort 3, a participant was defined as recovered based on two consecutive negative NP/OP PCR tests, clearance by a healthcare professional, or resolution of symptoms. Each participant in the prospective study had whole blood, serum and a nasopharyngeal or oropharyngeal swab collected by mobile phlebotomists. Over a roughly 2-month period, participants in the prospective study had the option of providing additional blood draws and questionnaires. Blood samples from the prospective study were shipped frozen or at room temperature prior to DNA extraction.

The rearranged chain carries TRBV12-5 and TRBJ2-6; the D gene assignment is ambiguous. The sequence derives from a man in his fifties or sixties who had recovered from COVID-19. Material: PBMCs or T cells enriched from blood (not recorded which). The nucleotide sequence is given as TGTGCTAGTGGTTTGGCAGGCCCTGGGGCCAACGTCCTGACTTTC. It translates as CASGLAGPGANVLTF.